Presented here are 5 T cell receptor beta chains from one specimen sequenced in a study of blood T cell repertoires in COVID-19. The method was immunoSEQ multiplex PCR; TCRdb's version includes in-frame clones alone and lacks a portion of them. Found here are 100,000 to 120,000 clones, 82% of them singletons; the top ten hold 15%. Specimen: peripheral blood. Receptor source: a woman older than 75 with acute or convalescent COVID-19.

This clone was observed a handful of times. J is TRBJ2-3 and V is TRBV18, with a weak D call TRBD2 (5 bases). V lost 2 bases, J lost 2 bases, and 8 bases lay in between. The length of the CDR3 is 14 residues. Germline V gene data show CDR1 as KGHSH and CDR2 as LQKENI. Here the CDR3 reads CASSPGLTTDTQYF. CDR3 bases: TGTGCCAGCTCACCAGGACTGACCACAGATACGCAGTATTTT.

The chain uses TRBV5-5 and TRBJ1-5; D perhaps matches TRBD1 (5 bases). Germline V CDR1 and CDR2: SGHKS, YYEKEE (reference sequence). V lost 0 bases, J lost 9 bases, and 13 bases lay in between. There are 14 residues in the CDR3. The CDR3 reads CASSLAVQERPQHF. DNA of the CDR3: TGTGCCAGCAGCTTGGCCGTACAGGAGCGGCCCCAGCATTTT.

CDR3 sequence: CASSLGTDKETQYF. The DNA of the CDR3 is TGTGCCAGCTCACTCGGGACAGATAAAGAGACCCAGTACTTC. The chain uses TRBV18 and TRBJ2-5, with 7 bases aligning to TRBD1. The germline CDR1 and CDR2 sequences are KGHSH and LQKENI. CDR3 length: 14 residues. With 4 bases clipped from V and 3 bases from J, the junction kept 5 bases outside the gene matches.

The chain has TRBV9 and TRBJ1-6; 11 bases agree with TRBD1. Trimming at V came to 3 bases and at J to 7 bases, leaving 3 bases not matched to a gene. In germline, CDR1 is SGDLS, CDR2 YYNGEE. The CDR3 sequence is 15 residues long. The CDR3, as DNA: TGTGCCAGCAGCGCCGGACAGGGGGCAAATTCACCCCTCCACTTT. Its translation: CASSAGQGANSPLHF.

V is TRBV5-4 and J is TRBJ2-1; D is ambiguous. The CDR3 runs 14 residues. Germline V gene lookup returns CDR1 SGHNT and CDR2 YYREEE (reference sequence). V lost 4 bases to trimming and J lost 0 bases, with 8 bases between them. The CDR3 coding sequence is TGTGCCAGCAGCGTGCTAACCTCCTACAATGAGCAGTTCTTC. It codes for CASSVLTSYNEQFF.